Detailed here is one T cell receptor beta chain. Its antigen remains undetermined. Base qualities are not recorded, but no much larger clone differs from it by a single base. Looking up the germline V gene yields CDR1 LGHNA and CDR2 YNFKEQ. Taken from cysteine to phenylalanine, the CDR3 has 17 residues. Here the CDR3 DNA is all that survives: 51 bases in frame from base 1. The V and J ends are trimmed by 4 bases and 0 bases, leaving 13 bases between them. TCR CDR3 regions were amplified from genomic DNA by multiplex PCR using the deep immunoSEQ assay. Extracted genomic DNA from each cell subset was spread evenly across all wells of several immunoSEQ 96-well plates, with each plate serving as a replicate. For sorted subsets, each replicate PCR was loaded with 200 ng genomic DNA, equivalent to about 30,000 T cell genomes. The purified libraries were quantified using a Qubit 3.0 fluorometer, sized with a Bioanalyzer 2100, and then quantified again using the KAPA Library Quantification kit. Every immunoSEQ 96-well plate was sequenced on a separate single-read 150-cycle Illumina NextSeq 550 flow cell. In the authors' own workflow: Because the immunoSEQ output held only junctional sequences and lacked quality scores, the filtering could not match the filtering applied to full-length reads. Sequences were annotated with PyIR, a Python wrapper for IgBLAST v1.9, using IMGT germline references to assign V/J genes and CDR3. Reads were filtered out if the reads had weak V/J assignments (E-value above 1e-6), no CDR3, stop codons, out-of-frame junctions, or ambiguous translated residues. V3J clonotypes were defined as sequences sharing an identical inferred V gene, J gene, and CDR3 amino acid sequence. Percentage overlap between repertoires was computed as shared unique clonotypes divided by the size of the smaller repertoire. Repertoire richness was assessed with RTK rarefaction, the Chao1 estimator, and Recon v2.1 estimates of unobserved clonotypes. For all TCRbeta clonotypes obtained by the gDNA method from a few donors, generation probabilities were computed with OLGA. TCRdb limited this immuneACCESS table to in-frame rearrangements with V and J called. A share of clones is missing; checked studies link under half to unresolved V genes, and the rest is unexplained. The V and J calls and the clone size are those of that table, but D and trimming were determined from the DNA. In all, the sample holds around 2.3 million clones, and approximately 94% of those were seen once. Clones ranked in the top ten supply approximately 0.13% of the sample.

The data were taken from a study of shared clonotypes between healthy human individuals (dated by TCRdb to the early 2020s). Concerning the study at large: The cohort included a few men and two women between 18 and 49 years of age. Per donor, three plates each were used for CD4 naive and CD4 memory, two for CD8 naive, and one for CD8 memory. To estimate repertoire size and how much clonotypes are shared between individuals, the study performed deep sequencing of blood TCR repertoires from a handful of healthy adults. Different laboratories and diverse techniques were used to prepare libraries and sequence TCR repertoires, to increase sequencing depth and limit assay-specific biases. Each donor's leukapheresis produced roughly between about 0.8 and 10 billion PBMCs.

Results the study describes overall, beyond this receptor: About 5% of naive CD4, 3.5% of naive CD8, 2.3% of memory CD4, and roughly 0.4% of memory CD8 clonotypes were shared across a handful of donors. Because the study included only a small number of donors, the genetic and exposure-history diversity represented was limited. Compared with non-shared clonotypes, the clonotypes found in all four sorted-subset donors had higher generation probabilities. Pairwise subsampling indicated that sequencing depth was expected to affect the degree of clonotype sharing among donors. Only blood was sampled, and tissue TCR repertoires likely differ from those in blood. Incomplete sequencing was indicated by rarefaction of sorted-subset datasets, despite the large sequencing depth. Naive subsets generally had larger estimated clonotype richness than memory subsets did.

The donors were healthy, HIV-negative adults who had no recently reported acute infections or vaccinations. Every donor was a Caucasian adult residing in Nashville, Tennessee, USA. CD4+ T cells were enriched by magnetic negative selection, after which naive cells were positively selected on CD45RA and the negative fraction was taken as the memory subset. Blood was collected by leukapheresis, and PBMCs were isolated by Ficoll-Histopaque density gradient centrifugation and then cryopreserved in liquid nitrogen vapor phase. Purity and quantity of every magnetically sorted T cell population were checked by analytical flow cytometry. Genomic DNA was isolated from every sorted fraction and measured by UV absorbance on a Nanodrop 2000c.

Recombination connected TRBV4-2 to TRBJ1-6, with the D segment identity uncertain. What was sequenced was naive CD4+ T cells sorted from blood. Explained via the paper, the cell subset or site label denotes: CD45RA+ positively selected. The receptor was isolated from a man aged 18 to 29 in good health. The sequenced DNA is TGTGCCAGCAGCCTTCCTTCGCGGGACTCCTATAATTCACCCCTCCACTTT. Protein translation: CASSLPSRDSYNSPLHF.